One and the same sample provided the 10 T cell receptor beta chains below, sequenced in a study of OX40 agonist ivuxolimab in advanced cancers. This table comes from immunoSEQ multiplex PCR, and its TCRdb copy is limited to in-frame clones, with some not included. The sample carries tens of thousands of clones, approximately 85% recorded once. Material: CD4+ or CD8+ T cells sorted from blood, obtained in a trial of the OX40 agonist ivuxolimab. The source of these receptors is an adult with an advanced solid tumor such as melanoma, head and neck, liver or kidney cancer.

The V call is TRBV5-4, the J call TRBJ2-7; 9 bases line up with TRBD2. Germline CDR1 is SGHNT and CDR2 is YYREEE (reference sequence). This CDR3 is built from 14 residues. J lost 3 bases, V lost 2 bases, and 3 bases had no gene match. CDR3 amino acids: CASSFASGDYEQYF. The CDR3 DNA reads as TGTGCCAGCAGCTTTGCTAGCGGGGACTACGAGCAGTACTTC.

The rearrangement links TRBV9 to TRBJ2-7, with TRBD1 identical over 7 bases. CDR1 is SGDLS and CDR2 is YYNGEE in the germline V gene. The CDR3 runs 12 residues. J was trimmed by 9 bases and V by 3 bases; bases with no gene match: 6. DNA for the CDR3: TGTGCCAGCAGCGGGACAGGTGGGGGGCAGTACTTC. It encodes CASSGTGGGQYF.

The rearrangement joins TRBV5-1 to TRBJ1-6, with no clear D. Germline V gene data show CDR1 as SGHRS and CDR2 as YFSETQ. Deletions cut 1 base from V and 6 bases from J, with 14 bases between. The CDR3 totals 16 residues. The CDR3 is CASSLRELAGNSPLHF. The CDR3 nucleotides are TGCGCCAGCAGCTTGCGCGAGCTGGCGGGTAATTCACCCCTCCACTTT.

In DNA, the CDR3 is TGTGCCAGCAGGGTTCAGGGGGCCCCTTTGAACACTGAAGCTTTCTTT. Translated: CASRVQGAPLNTEAFF. The chain carries TRBV2 and TRBJ1-1; 8 bases fit TRBD1. This CDR3 has 16 amino acids. After removal of 6 bases from V and 0 bases from J, the junction contained 9 bases not matched to a gene. Looked up from germline, CDR1 is SNHLY and CDR2 is FYNNEI.

The CDR3, as DNA: TGTGCCAGCCTCAAGAACACTGAAGCTTTCTTT. Its translation is CASLKNTEAFF. The gene calls are TRBV7-9 and TRBJ1-1; D gene unclear. In germline, CDR1 is SEHNR, CDR2 FQNEAQ (reference sequence). The CDR3 runs to 11 residues. V lost 8 bases and J lost 1, with 5 bases in between.

The chain has TRBV6-1 and TRBJ2-2, with D tentatively TRBD2 (6 bases). CDR3 length: 15 residues. The V gene lost 8 bases and the J gene lost 1 base, with 14 bases spanning the gap. CDR1 is MNHNS and CDR2 is SASEGT in the germline V gene. CDR3 amino acids: CASCGAWENTGELFF. The CDR3 DNA is TGTGCCAGCTGCGGGGCCTGGGAGAACACCGGGGAGCTGTTTTTT.

The CDR3 sequence is CASSLTSGMNTGELFF. In DNA, the CDR3 is TGCGCCAGCAGCCTAACTAGCGGGATGAACACCGGGGAGCTGTTTTTT. The chain links TRBV10-2 to TRBJ2-2; 10 bases line up with TRBD2. This CDR3 comprises 16 residues. Germline V gene data show CDR1 as WSHSY and CDR2 as SAAADI. V shed 6 bases, J shed 1 base, and the junction held 5 bases outside the gene matches.

The chain recombines TRBV27 with TRBJ2-3; 7 positions match TRBD2. The CDR3 has 15 amino acids. The germline V gene encodes CDR1 MNHEY and CDR2 SMNVEV (reference sequence). The V segment lost 4 bases and the J segment 1 base; nucleotides outside the gene matches: 5. For the CDR3, the DNA is TGTGCCAGCAGTTACCGGGGGGATGGCACAGATACGCAGTATTTT. This gives the protein CASSYRGDGTDTQYF.

The chain joins TRBV7-8 to TRBJ1-3; D is undetermined. Per germline, CDR1 SGHVS and CDR2 FQNEAQ. The CDR3 length is 17 residues. V was cut by 0 bases and J by 0 bases, with 12 bases left in between. The CDR3 loop reads CASSLAQLPSSGNTIYF. The CDR3 bases are TGTGCCAGCAGCTTAGCGCAGTTACCGAGCTCTGGAAACACCATATATTTT. The full variable domain, in which reference TRBV7-8 and TRBJ1-3 provide the parts outside the CDR3, is GAGVSQSPRYKVAKRGQDVALRCDPISGHVSLFWYQQALGQGPEFLTYFQNEAQLDKSGLPSDRFFAERPEGSVSTLKIQRTQQEDSAVYLCASSLAQLPSSGNTIYFGEGSWLTVV.

The chain employs TRBV18 and TRBJ2-3, with 8 nucleotides matching TRBD2. With V trimmed by 2 bases and J by 6 bases, 10 bases remained unmatched. Germline values: CDR1 KGHSH, CDR2 LQKENI. The CDR3 extends over 16 amino acids. The CDR3 nucleotides read TGTGCCAGCTCACCAAGAGACGGGAGGGCCGTCGATACGCAGTATTTT. This encodes CASSPRDGRAVDTQYF.